The T cell receptor beta chain under discussion was sequenced for a study of radiotherapy plus CTLA-4 blockade in lung cancer. Study information: Among all patients, about 19% showed objective responses, while roughly 28% had disease control.

Method: immunoSEQ multiplex PCR; TCRdb's copy keeps in-frame clones and lacks some. There are some 78,000 clones in the sample; around nine tenths occur only once, and around 0.8% lies in the top ten. The CDR3 is 13 residues long. Germline V gene data show CDR1 as SGHNT and CDR2 as YYREEE (reference sequence). Trimming took off 0 bases at V and 7 bases at J, with 10 bases between the two ends. Source: peripheral blood, taken from a patient treated with radiotherapy plus ipilimumab. The chain couples TRBV5-4 to TRBJ2-5; D remains ambiguous. This sequence was found in a human donor with non-small cell lung cancer who had stable disease on radiotherapy plus ipilimumab. The CDR3 DNA sequence: TGTGCCAGCAGCTTGGACCAGGAGAGGACCCAGTACTTC. Protein: CASSLDQERTQYF. Supplemented by reference TRBV5-4 and TRBJ2-5, the full variable domain reads ETGVTQSPTHLIKTRGQQVTLRCSSQSGHNTVSWYQQALGQGPQFIFQYYREEENGRGNFPPRFSGLQFPNYSSELNVNALELDDSALYLCASSLDQERTQYFGPGTRLLVL.